The rows below give T cell receptor beta chains drawn from one sample of a study of cytomegalovirus exposure and HLA in healthy donors. Sequencing used immunoSEQ multiplex PCR; TCRdb keeps in-frame clones, though not all of them. In the table there are approximately 90,000 clones, 76% of which are singletons. The sample comprised PBMCs. All receptors derive from a male donor in good health and CMV-seronegative. CDR3s include the opening cysteine and the closing phenylalanine or tryptophan. D genes are given only for firm matches. Expanded clones are given a class, and other clones once, few, many or no size at all.

-,few,TRBV7-8,TRBJ2-7,CASSARGTYEQYF,TGTGCCAGCAGCGCTCGGGGGACCTACGAGCAGTACTTC
TRBD1,-,TRBV29-1,TRBJ1-2,CSVVMWGQAVGYTF,TGCAGCGTCGTTATGTGGGGACAGGCTGTGGGCTACACCTTC
-,-,TRBV30,TRBJ2-5,CAWRVAGAKYQQETQYF,TGTGCCTGGAGGGTCGCGGGGGCCAAGTACCAGCAAGAGACCCAGTACTTC
-,-,TRBV10-1,TRBJ1-6,CASSGQGTSPLHF,TGCGCCAGCAGTGGGCAGGGCACTTCACCCCTCCACTTT
-,once,TRBV5-1,TRBJ1-1,CASRLDSLPTYTEAFF,TGCGCCAGCAGACTGGACAGTCTCCCGACCTACACTGAAGCTTTCTTT
-,once,TRBV5-1,TRBJ1-4,CASSPGGGGTNEKLFF,TGCGCCAGCAGCCCCGGCGGGGGAGGGACTAATGAAAAACTGTTTTTT
-,-,TRBV15,TRBJ1-1,CATSKPGRGNTEAFF,TGTGCCACCAGCAAGCCGGGCAGGGGGAACACTGAAGCTTTCTTT
-,-,TRBV19,TRBJ1-2,CASKVGGVYGYTF,TGTGCCAGTAAGGTTGGGGGCGTCTATGGCTACACCTTC
TRBD1,-,TRBV6-1,TRBJ1-5,CASSDPRQGHQPQHF,TGTGCCAGCAGTGATCCTAGACAGGGCCATCAGCCCCAGCATTTT
-,-,TRBV5-1,TRBJ2-3,CASSRTGGENTDTQYF,TGCGCCAGCAGCCGAACAGGGGGGGAAAACACAGATACGCAGTATTTT
TRBD1,-,TRBV4-2,TRBJ1-1,CASSHETGVNTEAFF,TGTGCCAGCAGCCATGAAACAGGGGTGAACACTGAAGCTTTCTTT
-,few,TRBV10-3,TRBJ2-6,CAISESQGSGANVLTF,TGTGCCATCAGTGAGTCACAGGGTTCTGGGGCCAACGTCCTGACTTTC
-,-,TRBV7-9,TRBJ2-4,CASSLPGLAKNIQYF,TGTGCCAGCAGCTTACCGGGACTAGCCAAAAACATTCAGTACTTC
-,-,TRBV11-2,TRBJ2-2,CASSLEAGGGGELFF,TGTGCCAGCAGCTTAGAAGCGGGTGGGGGCGGGGAGCTGTTTTTT
-,-,TRBV19,TRBJ1-1,CASSRGWDGSSERLNTEAFF,TGTGCCAGTAGTCGGGGTTGGGACGGGAGTTCCGAAAGATTGAACACTGAAGCTTTCTTT
-,-,TRBV27,TRBJ1-1,CASRSGVYTTEAFF,TGTGCCAGCCGTTCAGGTGTATATACCACTGAAGCTTTCTTT